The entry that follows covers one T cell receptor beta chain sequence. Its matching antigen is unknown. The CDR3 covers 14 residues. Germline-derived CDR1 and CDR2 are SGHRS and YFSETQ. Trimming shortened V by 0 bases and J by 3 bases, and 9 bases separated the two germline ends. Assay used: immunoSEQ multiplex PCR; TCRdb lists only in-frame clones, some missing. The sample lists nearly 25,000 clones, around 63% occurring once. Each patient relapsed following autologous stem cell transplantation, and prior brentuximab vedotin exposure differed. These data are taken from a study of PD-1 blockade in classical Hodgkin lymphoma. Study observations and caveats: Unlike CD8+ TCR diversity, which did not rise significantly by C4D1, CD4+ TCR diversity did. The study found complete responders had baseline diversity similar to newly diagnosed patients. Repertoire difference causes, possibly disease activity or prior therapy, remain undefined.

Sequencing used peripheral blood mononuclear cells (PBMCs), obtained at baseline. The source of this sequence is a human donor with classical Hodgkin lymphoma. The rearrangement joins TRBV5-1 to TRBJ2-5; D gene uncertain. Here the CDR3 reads CASSLGPPKETQYF. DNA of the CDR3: TGCGCCAGCAGCTTGGGGCCGCCAAAAGAGACCCAGTACTTC.